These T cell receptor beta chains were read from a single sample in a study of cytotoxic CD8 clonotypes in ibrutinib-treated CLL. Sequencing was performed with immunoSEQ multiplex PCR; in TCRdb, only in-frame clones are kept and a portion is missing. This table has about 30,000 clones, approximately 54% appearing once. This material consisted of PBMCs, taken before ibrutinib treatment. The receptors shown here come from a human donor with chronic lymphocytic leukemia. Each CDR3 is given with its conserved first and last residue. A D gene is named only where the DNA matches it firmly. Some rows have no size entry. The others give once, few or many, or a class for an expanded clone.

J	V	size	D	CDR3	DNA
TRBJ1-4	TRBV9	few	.	CASSVLQSPNEKLFF	TGTGCCAGCAGCGTGTTACAGAGCCCTAATGAAAAACTGTTTTTT
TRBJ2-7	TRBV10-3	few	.	CAISRKTPLDYEQYF	TGTGCCATCAGTAGGAAGACTCCACTGGACTACGAGCAGTACTTC
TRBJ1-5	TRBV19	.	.	CASKAPGGHQPQHF	TGTGCCAGCAAGGCTCCCGGGGGCCATCAGCCCCAGCATTTT
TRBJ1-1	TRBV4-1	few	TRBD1	CASSTNDRVKAFF	TGCGCCAGCAGCACGAACGACAGGGTTAAGGCTTTCTTT
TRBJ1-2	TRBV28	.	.	CASSPLRYPRTYGYTF	TGTGCCAGCAGTCCCCTAAGATACCCGCGGACCTATGGCTACACCTTC
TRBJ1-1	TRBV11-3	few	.	CASSHGQNTEAFF	TGTGCCAGCAGCCATGGACAGAACACTGAAGCTTTCTTT
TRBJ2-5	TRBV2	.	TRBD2	CASSEPGTSGGDGQETQYF	TGTGCCAGCAGTGAACCGGGGACTAGCGGGGGGGATGGGCAAGAGACCCAGTACTTC
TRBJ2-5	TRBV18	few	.	CASSPGQETQYF	TGTGCCAGCTCCCCAGGACAAGAGACCCAGTACTTC
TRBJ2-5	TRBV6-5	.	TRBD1	CASSYSPGQGETQYF	TGTGCCAGCAGTTACTCACCGGGACAGGGGGAGACCCAGTACTTC
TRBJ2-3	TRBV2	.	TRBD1	CASSQDRTSTDTQYF	TGTGCCAGCAGCCAGGACAGGACTAGCACAGATACGCAGTATTTT
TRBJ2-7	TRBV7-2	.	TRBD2	CASSLVTGRAGYEQYF	TGTGCCAGCAGCTTAGTTACCGGGAGGGCCGGCTACGAGCAGTACTTC
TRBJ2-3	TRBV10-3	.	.	CAIRGITDTQYF	TGTGCCATAAGGGGAATCACAGATACGCAGTATTTT
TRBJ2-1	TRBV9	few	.	CASSVGRSGSQFF	TGTGCCAGCAGCGTAGGAAGGTCGGGCTCCCAGTTCTTC
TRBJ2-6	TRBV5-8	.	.	CASRYSTQSRANVLTF	TGTGCCAGCCGTTATTCCACACAAAGTCGGGCCAACGTCCTGACTTTC
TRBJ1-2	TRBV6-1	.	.	CASSQALNYGYTF	TGTGCCAGCAGTCAAGCACTGAACTATGGCTACACCTTC
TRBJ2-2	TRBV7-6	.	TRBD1	CASSLRTGLIGDTGELFF	TGTGCCAGCAGCTTGCGGACAGGTCTGATCGGGGACACCGGGGAGCTGTTTTTT
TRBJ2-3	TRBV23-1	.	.	CASSQSCRLGDTTDTQYF	TGCGCCAGCAGTCAATCGTGCCGTTTGGGGGACACCACAGATACGCAGTATTTT
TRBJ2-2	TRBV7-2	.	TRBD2	CASSPRELAGAAGELFF	TGTGCCAGCAGCCCAAGGGAGCTAGCGGGGGCCGCCGGGGAGCTGTTTTTT
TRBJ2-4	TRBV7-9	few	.	CASSLGRTALAKNIQYF	TGTGCCAGCAGCTTAGGACGGACGGCCCTAGCCAAAAACATTCAGTACTTC
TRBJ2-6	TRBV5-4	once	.	CASSLGLSSGANVLTF	TGTGCCAGCAGCTTGGGTCTATCCTCTGGGGCCAACGTCCTGACTTTC
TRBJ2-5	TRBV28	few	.	CASSFSGVETQYF	TGTGCCAGCAGTTTTTCGGGGGTCGAGACCCAGTACTTC
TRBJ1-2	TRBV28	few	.	CASSLRDNYGYTF	TGTGCCAGCAGTTTGAGGGATAACTATGGCTACACCTTC
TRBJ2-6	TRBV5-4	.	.	CASSLVGGAVGANVLTF	TGTGCCAGCAGCTTGGTCGGGGGAGCGGTAGGGGCCAACGTCCTGACTTTC
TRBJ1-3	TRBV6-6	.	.	CASSLSGNTIYF	TGTGCCAGCAGTCTCTCTGGAAACACCATATATTTT
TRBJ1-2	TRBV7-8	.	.	CASSLGAGVDYGYTF	TGTGCCAGCAGCTTAGGGGCAGGGGTAGACTATGGCTACACCTTC
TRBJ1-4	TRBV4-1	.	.	CASSHVSGTYNEKLFF	TGCGCCAGCAGCCATGTATCAGGGACCTATAATGAAAAACTGTTTTTT
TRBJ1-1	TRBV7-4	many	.	CASSLACLTPPNTEAFF	TGTGCCAGCAGCCTAGCCTGTCTAACCCCTCCGAACACTGAAGCTTTCTTT
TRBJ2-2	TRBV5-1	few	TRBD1	CASSLRDRGLTNTGELFF	TGCGCCAGCAGCCTCCGGGACAGGGGGCTTACGAACACCGGGGAGCTGTTTTTT
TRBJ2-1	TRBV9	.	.	CASSVALESYNEQFF	TGTGCCAGCAGCGTAGCACTAGAGTCCTACAATGAGCAGTTCTTC
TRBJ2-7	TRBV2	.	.	CARGGRAVEQYF	TGTGCCAGAGGAGGTAGGGCAGTTGAGCAGTACTTC